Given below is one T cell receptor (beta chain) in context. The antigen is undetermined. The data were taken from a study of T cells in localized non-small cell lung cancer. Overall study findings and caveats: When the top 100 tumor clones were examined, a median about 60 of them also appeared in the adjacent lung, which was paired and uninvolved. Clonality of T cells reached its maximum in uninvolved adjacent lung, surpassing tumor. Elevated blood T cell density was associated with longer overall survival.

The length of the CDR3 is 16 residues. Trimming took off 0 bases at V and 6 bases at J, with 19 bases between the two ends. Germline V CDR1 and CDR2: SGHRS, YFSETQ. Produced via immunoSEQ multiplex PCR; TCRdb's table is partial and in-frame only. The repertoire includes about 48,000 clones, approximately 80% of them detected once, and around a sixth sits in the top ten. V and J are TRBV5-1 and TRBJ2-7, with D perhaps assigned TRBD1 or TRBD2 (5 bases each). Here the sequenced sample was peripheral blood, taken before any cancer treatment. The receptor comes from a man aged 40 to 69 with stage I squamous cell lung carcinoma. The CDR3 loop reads CASSLEGAVGVTEQYF. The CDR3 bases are TGCGCCAGCAGCTTGGAAGGGGCCGTGGGAGTAACCGAGCAGTACTTC.